This T cell receptor beta chain came from a study of Ad26.COV2.S vaccination and SARS-CoV-2 variants (dated by TCRdb to the early 2020s). Some background on the complete study: Vaccine-arm donors were drawn from COV1001, a multicentre, randomized, double-blind, placebo-controlled phase I-IIa trial of Ad26.COV2.S in healthy adults. Ad26.COV2.S was administered intramuscularly at 5 x 10^10 or 1 x 10^11 viral particles, either as a single shot or as two shots given 56 days apart. The specificity and breadth of SARS-CoV-2-reactive T cell receptors after Ad26.COV2.S vaccination were assessed by TCRbeta repertoire sequencing. The TCR-sequenced set comprised approximately 32 samples: some 20 Ad26.COV2.S vaccine recipients, 5 placebo recipients and 8 SARS-CoV-2 convalescent individuals. Participants in the trial were split at random into five groups of five each, receiving low-dose or high-dose Ad26.COV2.S once or twice, or else placebo on both occasions. Throughout the experiments and outcome assessment, investigators stayed blinded to trial group allocation.

As to this clone: It has no known antigen specificity. No base quality information exists; no much larger clone differs at one position.

Read against the paper, the sample's treatment or condition label means: about 20 received Ad26.COV2.S at low or high dose, single or two shots; five or six received placebo; per-sample allocation not given. Repertoires of vaccine and placebo recipients were sequenced from samples collected on day 63 after the first injection. In Cohort 1b, 25 to 30 adults aged 18-55 years were enrolled at a single site in Boston, USA, between 29 July and 7 August 2020. Ad26.COV2.S consisted of a replication-incompetent adenovirus type 26 vector by which a prefusion-stabilized SARS-CoV-2 spike protein from the original Wuhan strain was expressed. Paper-wide results and their limitations: Spike-specific TCR breadth was higher in Ad26.COV2.S recipients than in placebo recipients (P = 0.0014). After vaccination, substantial breadth of spike-specific CD8+ and CD4+ T cell responses was reported. Vaccine and placebo recipients had comparable non-spike TCR breadth, which fits with the vaccine containing only spike. The study was not powered for comparison of responses between vaccine doses or regimens. The authors noted that total T cell responses may have been underestimated by the TCR breadth and depth analyses.

The CDR3 sequence holds 13 residues, the cysteine and phenylalanine included. Kept here is only the CDR3 DNA, which spans 39 bases and is read in frame from base 1. V is shortened by 3 bases, J by 7 bases, and the region joining them spans 9 bases. CDR1 and CDR2 were assigned from the germline V gene as ENHRY and SYGVKD. TCRbeta CDR3 regions were sequenced with the immunoSEQ Assay. After extraction, genomic DNA underwent amplification by bias-controlled multiplex PCR, followed by high-throughput sequencing. Regarding the original processing steps: To quantify the absolute abundance of each unique TCRbeta CDR3 region, sequences were collapsed and filtered. T cell fraction was estimated by normalizing TCRbeta template counts to usable DNA, which was measured by amplifying reference genes present in all nucleated cells. Repertoire TCRs were annotated as SARS-CoV-2-specific by exact matching of V gene, CDR3 amino acid sequence and J gene to a known reactive TCR set. The reference SARS-CoV-2 TCR set was derived from MIRA and filtered for enrichment in COVID-19-positive ImmuneCODE repertoires, a step that removed public or cross-reactive TCRs. Using the MIRA antigens, annotated TCRs were further analysed by specific ORF or by position within an ORF. Depth was the summed frequency of annotated unique rearrangements, while breadth was defined as annotated unique rearrangements over total unique productive rearrangements. Group comparisons of TCR breadth used two-sided Wilcoxon rank-sum tests. Not all clones reach the TCRdb copy of this immuneACCESS table, which keeps in-frame sequences only. Checked studies attribute under half of the gap to unresolved V genes and leave the rest unexplained. Clone size and the V and J calls come from that table; the DNA yielded D and trimming. The sample data list more than 300,000 clones, and 70% to 90% of these were observed just once. The ten largest account for roughly 1.9% of the sample.

The sequenced sample was peripheral blood, obtained in a trial of Ad26.COV2.S vaccine versus placebo. The sequence links TRBV10-3 to TRBJ2-2; TRBD2 is a weak D gene call, 6 bases matching. The TCR sequence derives from a person between 18 and 65 years old who received the Ad26.COV2.S COVID-19 vaccine or a placebo. The sequenced DNA: TGTGCCATCAGTGACAAGGAGGGCGGGGAGCTGTTTTTT. The translation is CAISDKEGGELFF.